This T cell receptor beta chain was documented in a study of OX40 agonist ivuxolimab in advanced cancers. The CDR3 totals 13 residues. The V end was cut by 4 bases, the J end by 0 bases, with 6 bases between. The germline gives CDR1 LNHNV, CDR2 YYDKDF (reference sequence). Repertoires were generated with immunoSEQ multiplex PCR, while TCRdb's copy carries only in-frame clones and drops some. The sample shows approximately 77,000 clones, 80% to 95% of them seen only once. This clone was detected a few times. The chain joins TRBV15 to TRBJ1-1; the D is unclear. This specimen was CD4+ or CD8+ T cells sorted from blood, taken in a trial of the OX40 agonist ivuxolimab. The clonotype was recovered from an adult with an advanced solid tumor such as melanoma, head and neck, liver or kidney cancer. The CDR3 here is CATSTGMNTEAFF. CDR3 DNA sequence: TGTGCCACCAGCACCGGGATGAACACTGAAGCTTTCTTT.